These T cell receptor beta chains were read from a single sample in a study of identical twins. One entry per CDR3 protein, called by TCRdb with MiXCR from the 5' RACE reads. The repertoire holds about 890,000 distinct CDR3 sequences, roughly 12% seen once, with around 1.5% in the top ten. The sample was also linked to a second study, of yellow fever vaccine responses in identical twins.

The material sequenced was PBMCs. The receptors come from a young woman in good health. Each CDR3 is given with its conserved first and last residue. A D gene is named only where the DNA matches it firmly. Rows may omit the clone size; those that give it use once, few, many or a size class.

j_call d_call v_call clone_size cdr3_aa cdr3_nt
TRBJ2-1 NA TRBV9 NA CASSVDGQNEQFF TGTGCCAGCAGCGTAGACGGCCAGAATGAGCAGTTCTTC
TRBJ2-5 NA TRBV7-8 many CASSYRLEIRNQETQYF TGTGCCAGCAGCTACAGGTTGGAGATCCGAAACCAAGAGACCCAGTACTTC
TRBJ1-1 NA TRBV20-1 few CSARETMNTEAFF TGCAGTGCTAGGGAAACCATGAACACTGAAGCTTTCTTT
TRBJ2-2 NA TRBV25-1 NA CASRVYPGGRKSHGTGELFF TGTGCTTCCAGGGTATACCCGGGTGGCAGGAAAAGCCACGGTACCGGGGAGCTGTTTTTT
TRBJ2-5 NA TRBV18 NA CASSPPGLAGTQYF TGTGCCAGCTCACCACCGGGGTTAGCTGGGACCCAGTACTTC
TRBJ2-1 TRBD2 TRBV27 NA CASSLSGLAGGQNEQFF TGTGCCAGCAGTTTATCGGGGCTAGCGGGGGGGCAGAATGAGCAGTTCTTC
TRBJ1-4 NA TRBV11-1 few CASTYGSQGAATNEKLFF TGTGCCAGCACCTATGGGAGCCAGGGTGCCGCAACTAATGAAAAACTGTTTTTT
TRBJ2-1 TRBD2 TRBV4-1 NA CASSQGLAGRVNEQFF TGCGCCAGCAGCCAGGGACTAGCGGGAAGGGTAAATGAGCAGTTCTTC
TRBJ2-3 TRBD2 TRBV12-3/TRBV12-4 NA CASSSPTSPTDTQYF TGTGCCAGCAGTTCCCCGACTAGCCCTACAGATACGCAGTATTTT
TRBJ1-2 NA TRBV5-4 few CASSLEGAASMSYTF TGTGCCAGCAGCTTGGAGGGAGCAGCTTCTATGAGCTACACCTTC
TRBJ2-1 TRBD2 TRBV7-2 few CASSLFAGVEFF TGTGCCAGCAGCTTATTTGCGGGGGTCGAGTTCTTC
TRBJ1-2 TRBD1 TRBV12-3/TRBV12-4 NA CASRSGQPLYGYTF TGTGCCAGTCGGTCGGGACAGCCTCTCTATGGCTACACCTTC
TRBJ1-5 TRBD1 TRBV9 few CASSAGQGFSNQPQHF TGTGCCAGCAGCGCAGGACAGGGGTTTAGCAATCAGCCCCAGCATTTT
TRBJ2-5 NA TRBV2 NA CASSDGQQDQETQYF TGTGCCAGCAGCGACGGACAGCAAGATCAAGAGACCCAGTACTTC
TRBJ1-6 TRBD1 TRBV12-3/TRBV12-4 few CASSLGQGNSYNSPLHF TGTGCCAGCAGTTTGGGACAGGGGAACTCCTATAATTCACCCCTCCACTTT
TRBJ2-2 TRBD1 TRBV3-1 few CASSQGPYRQGGTGELFF TGTGCCAGCAGCCAAGGCCCTTACCGACAGGGCGGCACCGGGGAGCTGTTTTTT
TRBJ2-7 TRBD2 TRBV20-1 few CSAQPTRLAGDPEQYF TGCAGTGCCCAACCTACCAGACTAGCGGGAGATCCCGAGCAGTACTTC
TRBJ2-3 NA TRBV12-3/TRBV12-4 few CASSFPSDSTDTQYF TGTGCCAGCAGTTTCCCTTCGGACAGCACAGATACGCAGTATTTT
TRBJ2-2 NA TRBV18 many CASSQGISANTGELFF TGTGCCAGCTCACAGGGCATATCCGCGAACACCGGGGAGCTGTTTTTT
TRBJ2-3 TRBD2 TRBV10-1 NA CASSAGLAGAPRDTQYF TGCGCCAGCAGTGCGGGACTAGCGGGGGCCCCTCGAGATACGCAGTATTTT
TRBJ1-2 NA TRBV15 few CATSRAGSDYGYTF TGTGCCACCAGCAGAGCTGGGTCCGACTATGGCTACACCTTC
TRBJ2-2 TRBD2 TRBV2 NA CASRRTSGSTGELFF TGTGCCAGCAGAAGGACTAGCGGGTCCACCGGGGAGCTGTTTTTT
TRBJ2-1 TRBD2 TRBV5-1 NA CASSFGGVTYNEQFF TGCGCCAGCAGCTTTGGGGGGGTCACCTACAATGAGCAGTTCTTC